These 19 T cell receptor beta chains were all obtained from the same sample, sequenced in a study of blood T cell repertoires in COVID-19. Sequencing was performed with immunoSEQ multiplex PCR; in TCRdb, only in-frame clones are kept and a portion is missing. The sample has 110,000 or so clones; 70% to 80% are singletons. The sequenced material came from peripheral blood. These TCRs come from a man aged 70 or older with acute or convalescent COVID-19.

CDR3 sequence reads: CASSPLAGGPQDTQYF. The CDR3 DNA sequence: TGCGCCAGCAGCCCCTTAGCGGGAGGGCCTCAAGATACGCAGTATTTT. The chain combines TRBV5-1 with TRBJ2-3; 11 positions match TRBD2. J lost 5 bases, V lost 4 bases, and 9 bases had no gene match. Germline CDR1 reads SGHRS; CDR2 reads YFSETQ. CDR3 length equals 16 residues.

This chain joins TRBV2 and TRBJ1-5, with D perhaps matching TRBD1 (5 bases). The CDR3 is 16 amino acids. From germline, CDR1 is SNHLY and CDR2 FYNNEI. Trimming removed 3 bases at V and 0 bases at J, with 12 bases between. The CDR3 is CASSDVTAYSNQPQHF. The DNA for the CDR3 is TGTGCCAGCAGTGATGTGACAGCATATAGCAATCAGCCCCAGCATTTT.

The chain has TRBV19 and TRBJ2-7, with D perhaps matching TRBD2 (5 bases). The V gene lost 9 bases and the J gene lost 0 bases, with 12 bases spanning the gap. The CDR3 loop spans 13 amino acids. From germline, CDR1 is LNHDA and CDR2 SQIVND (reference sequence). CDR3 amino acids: CASREGSSYEQYF. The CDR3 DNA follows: TGTGCCAGCCGAGAGGGTAGCTCCTACGAGCAGTACTTC. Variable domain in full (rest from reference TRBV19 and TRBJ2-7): DGGITQSPKYLFRKEGQNVTLSCEQNLNHDAMYWYRQDPGQGLRLIYYSQIVNDFQKGDIAEGYSVSREKKESFPLTVTSAQKNPTAFYLCASREGSSYEQYFGPGTRLTVT.

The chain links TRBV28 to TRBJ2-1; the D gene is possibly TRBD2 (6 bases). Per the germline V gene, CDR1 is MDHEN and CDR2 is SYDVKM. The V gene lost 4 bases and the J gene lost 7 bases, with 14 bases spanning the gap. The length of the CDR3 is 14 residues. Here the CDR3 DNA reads TGTGCCAGCAGTTCTCCTAGCGAGTTAAATGAGCAGTTCTTC. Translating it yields CASSSPSELNEQFF. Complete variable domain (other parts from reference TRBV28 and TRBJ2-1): DVKVTQSSRYLVKRTGEKVFLECVQDMDHENMFWYRQDPGLGLRLIYFSYDVKMKEKGDIPEGYSVSREKKERFSLILESASTNQTSMYLCASSSPSELNEQFFGPGTRLTVL.

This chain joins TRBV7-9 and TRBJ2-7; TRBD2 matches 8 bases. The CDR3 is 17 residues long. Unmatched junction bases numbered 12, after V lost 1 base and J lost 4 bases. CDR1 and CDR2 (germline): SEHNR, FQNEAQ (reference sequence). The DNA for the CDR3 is TGTGCCAGCAGCTTAGGGGTATTGGGCGGGAGGACGTACGAGCAGTACTTC. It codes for CASSLGVLGGRTYEQYF.

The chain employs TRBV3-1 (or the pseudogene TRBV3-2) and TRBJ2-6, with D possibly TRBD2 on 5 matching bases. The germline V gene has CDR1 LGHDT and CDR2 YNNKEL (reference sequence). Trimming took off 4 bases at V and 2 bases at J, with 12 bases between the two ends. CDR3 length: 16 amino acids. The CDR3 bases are TGTGCCAGCAGCCCAGACCCGGGGACTGGGGCCAACGTCCTGACTTTC. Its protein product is CASSPDPGTGANVLTF.

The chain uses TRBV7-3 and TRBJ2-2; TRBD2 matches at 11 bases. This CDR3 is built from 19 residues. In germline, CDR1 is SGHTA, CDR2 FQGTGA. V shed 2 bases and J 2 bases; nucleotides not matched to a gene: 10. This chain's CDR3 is CASSLHPLTSGGNTGELFF. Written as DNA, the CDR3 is TGTGCCAGCAGCTTACACCCCCTAACTAGCGGGGGTAACACCGGGGAGCTGTTTTTT. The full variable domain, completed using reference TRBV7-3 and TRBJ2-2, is GAGVSQTPSNKVTEKGKYVELRCDPISGHTALYWYRQSLGQGPEFLIYFQGTGAADDSGLPNDRFFAVRPEGSVSTLKIQRTERGDSAVYLCASSLHPLTSGGNTGELFFGEGSRLTVL.

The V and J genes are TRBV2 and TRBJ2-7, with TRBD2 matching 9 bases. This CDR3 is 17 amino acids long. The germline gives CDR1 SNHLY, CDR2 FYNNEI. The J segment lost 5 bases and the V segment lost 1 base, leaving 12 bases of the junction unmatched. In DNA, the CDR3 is TGTGCCAGCAGTGAAGTTAGAGTAGCGGGGGCTTCGAACGAGCAGTACTTC. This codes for CASSEVRVAGASNEQYF.

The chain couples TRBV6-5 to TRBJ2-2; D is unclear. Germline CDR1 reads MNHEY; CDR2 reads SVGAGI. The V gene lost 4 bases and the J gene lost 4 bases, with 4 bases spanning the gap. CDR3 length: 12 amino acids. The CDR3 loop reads CASSFGTGELFF. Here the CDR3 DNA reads TGTGCCAGCAGTTTCGGCACCGGGGAGCTGTTTTTT.

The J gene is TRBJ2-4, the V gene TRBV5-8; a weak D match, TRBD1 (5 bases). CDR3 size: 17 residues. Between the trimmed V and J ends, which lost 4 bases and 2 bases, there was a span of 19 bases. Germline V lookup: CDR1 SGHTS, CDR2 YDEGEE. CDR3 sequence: CASSATWTPVSKNIQYF. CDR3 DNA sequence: TGTGCCAGCAGCGCGACCTGGACACCCGTTTCCAAAAACATTCAGTACTTC.

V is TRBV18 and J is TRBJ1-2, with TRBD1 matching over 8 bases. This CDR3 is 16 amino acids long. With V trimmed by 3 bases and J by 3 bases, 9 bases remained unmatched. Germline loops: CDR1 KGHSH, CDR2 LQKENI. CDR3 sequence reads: CASSPTGAKIDYGYTF. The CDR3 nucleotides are TGTGCCAGCTCACCGACAGGGGCGAAAATCGACTATGGCTACACCTTC.

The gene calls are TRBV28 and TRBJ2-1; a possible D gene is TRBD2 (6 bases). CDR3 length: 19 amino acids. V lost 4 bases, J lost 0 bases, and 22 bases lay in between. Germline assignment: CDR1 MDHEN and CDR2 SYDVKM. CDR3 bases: TGTGCCAGCAGTTCCTGGACGGGGACTGGGCGGACCTCCTACAATGAGCAGTTCTTC. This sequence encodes CASSSWTGTGRTSYNEQFF.

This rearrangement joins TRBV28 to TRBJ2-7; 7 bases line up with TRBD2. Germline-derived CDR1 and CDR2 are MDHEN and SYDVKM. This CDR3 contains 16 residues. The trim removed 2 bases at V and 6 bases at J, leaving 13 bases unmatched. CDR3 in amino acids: CASSLADTLRESEQYF. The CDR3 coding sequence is TGTGCCAGCAGTTTAGCGGACACTCTGCGGGAGTCCGAGCAGTACTTC.

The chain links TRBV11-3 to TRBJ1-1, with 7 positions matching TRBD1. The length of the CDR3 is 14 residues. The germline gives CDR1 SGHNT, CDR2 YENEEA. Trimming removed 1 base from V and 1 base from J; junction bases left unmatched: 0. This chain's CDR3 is CASSLGTGNTEAFF. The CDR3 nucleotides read TGTGCCAGCAGCTTAGGGACAGGGAACACTGAAGCTTTCTTT.

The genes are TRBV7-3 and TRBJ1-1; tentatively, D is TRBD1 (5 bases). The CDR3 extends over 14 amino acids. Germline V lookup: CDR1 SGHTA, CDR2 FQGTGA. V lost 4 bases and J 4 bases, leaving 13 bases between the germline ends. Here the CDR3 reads CASSSQGSSTEAFF. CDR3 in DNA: TGTGCCAGCAGCTCGCAGGGTTCGAGCACTGAAGCTTTCTTT.

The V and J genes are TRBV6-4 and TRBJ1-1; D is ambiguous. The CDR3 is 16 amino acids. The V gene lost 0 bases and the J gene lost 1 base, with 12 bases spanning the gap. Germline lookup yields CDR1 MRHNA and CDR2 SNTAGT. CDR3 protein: CASSDSGANQNTEAFF. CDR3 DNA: TGTGCCAGCAGTGACTCGGGCGCAAACCAGAACACTGAAGCTTTCTTT.

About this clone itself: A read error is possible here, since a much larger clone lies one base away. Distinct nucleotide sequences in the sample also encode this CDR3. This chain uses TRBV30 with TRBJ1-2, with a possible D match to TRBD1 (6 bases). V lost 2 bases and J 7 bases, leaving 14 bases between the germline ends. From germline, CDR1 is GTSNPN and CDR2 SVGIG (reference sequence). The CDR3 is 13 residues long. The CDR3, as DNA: TGTGCCTGGAGTCTTGGGGGGGCGTCTGGCTACACCTTC. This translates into CAWSLGGASGYTF.

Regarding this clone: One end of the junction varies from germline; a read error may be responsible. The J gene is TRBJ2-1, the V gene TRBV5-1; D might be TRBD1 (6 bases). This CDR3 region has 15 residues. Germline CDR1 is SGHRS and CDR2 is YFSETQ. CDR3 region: CAGSLNGRGSNEQFF. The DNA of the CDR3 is TGCGCCGGCAGCTTGAACGGCAGGGGAAGTAATGAGCAGTTCTTC.

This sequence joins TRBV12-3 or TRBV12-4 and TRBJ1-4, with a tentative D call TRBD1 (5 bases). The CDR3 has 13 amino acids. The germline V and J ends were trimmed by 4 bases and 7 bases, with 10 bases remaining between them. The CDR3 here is CASSWAGFEKLFF. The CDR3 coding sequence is TGTGCCAGCAGTTGGGCAGGGTTTGAAAAACTGTTTTTT.